The following is a TCR beta chain sequence with its context. This sample was taken from a study of T cells in localized non-small cell lung cancer. V dropped 3 bases and J dropped 5 bases, with 16 bases sitting between them. This CDR3 is built from 15 residues. Germline-derived CDR1 and CDR2 are KGHSH and LQKENI. Profiling relied on immunoSEQ multiplex PCR, and the TCRdb table lists in-frame clones only, not all of them. The table has roughly 76,000 clones, over 60% seen once. The chain employs TRBV18 and TRBJ2-5, with D perhaps being TRBD1 or TRBD2 (5 bases each). This sequence was found in a man between 35 and 75 years old with stage II squamous cell lung carcinoma. The sample was PBMCs, taken before any cancer treatment. CDR3 coding DNA: TGTGCCAGCTCACCGCGAGGGGCCGGGATTGAGACCCAGTACTTC. Translating it yields CASSPRGAGIETQYF.